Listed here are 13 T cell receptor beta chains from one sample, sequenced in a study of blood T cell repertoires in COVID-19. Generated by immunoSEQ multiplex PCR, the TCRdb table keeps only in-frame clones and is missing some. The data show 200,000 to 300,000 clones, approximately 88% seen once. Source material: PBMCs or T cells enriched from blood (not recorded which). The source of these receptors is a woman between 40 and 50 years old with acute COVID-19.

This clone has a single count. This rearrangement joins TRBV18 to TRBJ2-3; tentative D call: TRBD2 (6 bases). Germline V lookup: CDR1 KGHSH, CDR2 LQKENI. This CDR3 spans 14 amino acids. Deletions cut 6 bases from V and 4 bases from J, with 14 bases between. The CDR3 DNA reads TGTGCCAGCTCCCCTAGACTAGATTCAGATACGCAGTATTTT. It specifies CASSPRLDSDTQYF. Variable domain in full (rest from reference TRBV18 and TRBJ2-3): NAGVMQNPRHLVRRRGQEARLRCSPMKGHSHVYWYRQLPEEGLKFMVYLQKENIIDESGMPKERFSAEFPKEGPSILRIQQVVRGDSAAYFCASSPRLDSDTQYFGPGTRLTVL.

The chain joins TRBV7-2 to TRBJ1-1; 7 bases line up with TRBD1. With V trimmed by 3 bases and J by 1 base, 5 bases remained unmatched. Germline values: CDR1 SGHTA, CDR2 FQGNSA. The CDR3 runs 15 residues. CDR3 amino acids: CASSFTGQKNTEAFF. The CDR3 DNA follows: TGTGCCAGCAGCTTTACGGGACAGAAGAACACTGAAGCTTTCTTT.

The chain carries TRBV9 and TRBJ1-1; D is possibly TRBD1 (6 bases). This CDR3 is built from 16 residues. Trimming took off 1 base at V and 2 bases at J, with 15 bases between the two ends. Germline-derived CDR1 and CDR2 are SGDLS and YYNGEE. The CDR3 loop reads CASSVTDLGHNTEAFF. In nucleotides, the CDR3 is TGTGCCAGCAGCGTAACGGACTTGGGACACAACACTGAAGCTTTCTTT.

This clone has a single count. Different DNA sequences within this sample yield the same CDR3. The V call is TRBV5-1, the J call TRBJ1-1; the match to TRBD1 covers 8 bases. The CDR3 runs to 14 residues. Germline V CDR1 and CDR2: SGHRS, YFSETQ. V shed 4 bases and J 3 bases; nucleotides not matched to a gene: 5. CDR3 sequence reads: CASSRGQGDTEAFF. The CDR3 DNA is TGCGCCAGCAGCCGAGGACAGGGTGACACTGAAGCTTTCTTT.

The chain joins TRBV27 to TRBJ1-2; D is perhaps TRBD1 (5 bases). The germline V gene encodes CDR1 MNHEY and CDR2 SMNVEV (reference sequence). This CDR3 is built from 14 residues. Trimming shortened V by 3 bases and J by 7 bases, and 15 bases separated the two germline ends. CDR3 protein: CASSFFRGRGGYTF. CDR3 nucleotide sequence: TGTGCCAGCAGTTTTTTCCGGGGGAGGGGTGGCTACACCTTC.

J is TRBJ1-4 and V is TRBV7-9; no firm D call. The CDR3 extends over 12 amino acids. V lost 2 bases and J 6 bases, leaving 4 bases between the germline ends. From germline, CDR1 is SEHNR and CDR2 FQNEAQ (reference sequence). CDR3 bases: TGTGCCAGCAGCTTAACACATGAAAAACTGTTTTTT. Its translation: CASSLTHEKLFF.

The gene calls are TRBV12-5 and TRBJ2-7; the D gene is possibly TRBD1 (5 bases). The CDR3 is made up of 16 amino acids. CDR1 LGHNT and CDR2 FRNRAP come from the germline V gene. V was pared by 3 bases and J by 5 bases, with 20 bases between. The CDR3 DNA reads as TGTGCTAGTGGTTTAAAAGGCAGGGTAAAATCCCACGAGCAGTACGTC. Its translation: CASGLKGRVKSHEQYV.

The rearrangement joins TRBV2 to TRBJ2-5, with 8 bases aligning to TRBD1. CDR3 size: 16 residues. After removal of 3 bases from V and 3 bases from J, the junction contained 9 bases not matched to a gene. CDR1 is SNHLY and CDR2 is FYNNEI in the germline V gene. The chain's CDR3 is CASSDRQGAEEETQYF. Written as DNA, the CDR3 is TGTGCCAGCAGTGATCGGCAGGGGGCGGAGGAAGAGACCCAGTACTTC.

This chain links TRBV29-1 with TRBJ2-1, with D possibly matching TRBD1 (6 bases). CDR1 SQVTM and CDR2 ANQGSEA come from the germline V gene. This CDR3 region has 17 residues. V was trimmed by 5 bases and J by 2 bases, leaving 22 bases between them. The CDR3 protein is CSVNARGFGTTYNEQFF. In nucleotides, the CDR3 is TGCAGCGTTAACGCAAGGGGGTTCGGAACAACCTACAATGAGCAGTTCTTC.

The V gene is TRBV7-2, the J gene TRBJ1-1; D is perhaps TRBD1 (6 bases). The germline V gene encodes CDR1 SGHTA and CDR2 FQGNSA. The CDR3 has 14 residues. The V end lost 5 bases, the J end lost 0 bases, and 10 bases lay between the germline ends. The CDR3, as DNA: TGTGCCAGCAGCCCTACAGGGATGAACACTGAAGCTTTCTTT. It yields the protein CASSPTGMNTEAFF. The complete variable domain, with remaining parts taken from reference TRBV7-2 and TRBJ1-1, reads GAGVSQSPSNKVTEKGKDVELRCDPISGHTALYWYRQSLGQGLEFLIYFQGNSAPDKSGLPSDRFSAERTGGSVSTLTIQRTQQEDSAVYLCASSPTGMNTEAFFGQGTRLTVV.

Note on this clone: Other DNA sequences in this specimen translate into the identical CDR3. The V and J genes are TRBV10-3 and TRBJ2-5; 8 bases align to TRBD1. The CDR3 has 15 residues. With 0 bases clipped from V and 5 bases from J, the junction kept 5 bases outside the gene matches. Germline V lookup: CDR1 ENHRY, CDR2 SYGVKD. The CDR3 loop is CAISESGQGWETQYF. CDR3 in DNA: TGTGCCATCAGTGAGTCCGGACAGGGATGGGAGACCCAGTACTTC.

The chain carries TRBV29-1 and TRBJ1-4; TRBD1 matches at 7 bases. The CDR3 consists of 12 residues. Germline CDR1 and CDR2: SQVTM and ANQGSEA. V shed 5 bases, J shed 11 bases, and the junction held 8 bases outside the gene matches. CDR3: CSVQGQDEKLFF. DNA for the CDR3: TGCAGCGTTCAAGGACAGGACGAGAAACTGTTTTTT.

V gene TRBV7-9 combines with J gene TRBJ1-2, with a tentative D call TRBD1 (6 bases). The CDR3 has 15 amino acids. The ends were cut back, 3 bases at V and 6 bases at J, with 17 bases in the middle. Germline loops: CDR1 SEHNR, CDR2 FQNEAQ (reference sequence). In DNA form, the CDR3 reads TGTGCCAGCAGCTTTGGGAGAACAGGGTTCGATGGCTACACCTTC. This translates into CASSFGRTGFDGYTF.